This note documents a single T cell receptor (beta chain) sequence. The antigen remains undetermined. The data were obtained in a study of T cell repertoires in cytomegalovirus infection. The CDR3 has 13 amino acids. Per germline, CDR1 KGHSH and CDR2 LQKENI. Trimming shortened V by 6 bases and J by 5 bases, and 14 bases separated the two germline ends. Each CDR3 protein gets one entry after TCRdb re-called the reads with MiXCR. The repertoire has tens of thousands of distinct CDR3 sequences, over 40% of them found once; the top ten carry 94%. The TCR was taken from a human donor in good health (CMV status not recorded). Some clones in this sample may be carry-over from other donors' samples. The specimen comprised CD8+ T cells from cultured PBMCs, sampled from culture after CMV antigen stimulation. V gene TRBV18 combines with J gene TRBJ2-7; D may be TRBD2 (7 bases). The CDR3 sequence: CASSVGGRDEQYF. The DNA of the CDR3 is TGTGCCAGCTCCGTGGGGGGGCGGGACGAGCAGTACTTC.